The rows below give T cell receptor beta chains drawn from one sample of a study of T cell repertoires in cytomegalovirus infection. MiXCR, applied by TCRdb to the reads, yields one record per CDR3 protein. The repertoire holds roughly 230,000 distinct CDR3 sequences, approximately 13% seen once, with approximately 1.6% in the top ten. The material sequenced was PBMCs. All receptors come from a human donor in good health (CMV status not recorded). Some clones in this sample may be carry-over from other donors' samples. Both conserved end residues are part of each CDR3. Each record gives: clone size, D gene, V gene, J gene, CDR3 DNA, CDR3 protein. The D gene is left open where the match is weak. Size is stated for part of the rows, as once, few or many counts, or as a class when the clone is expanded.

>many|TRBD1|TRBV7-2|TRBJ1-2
TGTGCCAGCAGCTTAAGTTCGACAGGGGGCGATGGCTACACCTTC
CASSLSSTGGDGYTF
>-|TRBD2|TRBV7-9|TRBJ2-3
TGTGCCAGCAGCGGAGGAAGACTAGCGGGAGGTCTAGATACGCAGTATTTT
CASSGGRLAGGLDTQYF
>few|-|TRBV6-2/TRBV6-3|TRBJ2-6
TGTGCCAGCAGTTACTTCGGACGGTCTGGGGCCAACGTCCTGACTTTC
CASSYFGRSGANVLTF
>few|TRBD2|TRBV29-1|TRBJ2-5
TGCAGCGTTGAGGGACTAGCGGTACTCCAAGAGACCCAGTACTTC
CSVEGLAVLQETQYF
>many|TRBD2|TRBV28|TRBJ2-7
TGTGCCAGCAGTCCAGGGACTAGCGGGAGCTACGAGCAGTACTTC
CASSPGTSGSYEQYF
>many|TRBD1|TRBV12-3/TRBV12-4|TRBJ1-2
TGTGCCAGCAGTTTTCGACAGGGCAGCTATGGCTACACCTTC
CASSFRQGSYGYTF
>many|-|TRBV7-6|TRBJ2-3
TGTGCCAGCAGCTTAGAGGCACTCACAGATACGCAGTATTTT
CASSLEALTDTQYF
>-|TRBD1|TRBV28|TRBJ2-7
TGTGCCAGCAGTACAACGGGGGACAGGTCCTACGAGCAGTACTTC
CASSTTGDRSYEQYF
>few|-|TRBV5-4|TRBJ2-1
TGTGCCAGCACCCGGGGGACTCACGATCAGCGAGGCAATGAGCAGTTCTTC
CASTRGTHDQRGNEQFF
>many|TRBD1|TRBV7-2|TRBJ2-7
TGTGCCAGCACCACAGGGGTTCACGAGCAGTACTTC
CASTTGVHEQYF
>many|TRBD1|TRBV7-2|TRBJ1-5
TGTGCCAGCAGCGCTCGGGGACAGGGAGGAAATCAGCCCCAGCATTTT
CASSARGQGGNQPQHF
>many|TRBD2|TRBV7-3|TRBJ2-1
TGTGCCAGCAGCTTAAGACTAGCGGGAGGGCACAATGAGCAGTTCTTC
CASSLRLAGGHNEQFF
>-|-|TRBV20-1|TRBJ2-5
TGCAGTGCTAGTTCCCCTTCGTACCCCCCCCAGTACTTC
CSASSPSYPPQYF
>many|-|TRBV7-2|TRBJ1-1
TGTGCCAGCAGCTTGGGAGGGGCAGCTTTCTTT
CASSLGGAAFF
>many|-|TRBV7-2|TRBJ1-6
TGTGCCAGCAGCTTCACGAGCTCCTATAATTCACCCCTCCACTTT
CASSFTSSYNSPLHF
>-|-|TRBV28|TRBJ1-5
TGTGCCAGCAGAGTACGGAGAAGCAATCAGCCCCAGCATTTT
CASRVRRSNQPQHF
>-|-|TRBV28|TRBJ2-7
TGTGCCAGCAGTTTTAGACAGCGCTCCTACGAGCAGTACTTC
CASSFRQRSYEQYF
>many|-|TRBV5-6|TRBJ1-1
TGTGCCAGCAGCTTCGGAGGGACTGAAGCTTTCTTT
CASSFGGTEAFF
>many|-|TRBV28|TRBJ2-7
TGTGCCAGCAGGGCCAGCTCCTACGAGCAGTACTTC
CASRASSYEQYF
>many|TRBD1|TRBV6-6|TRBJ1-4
TGTGCCAGCAGTGTGTTGGGCCGGACAGGGAATGAAAAACTGTTTTTT
CASSVLGRTGNEKLFF
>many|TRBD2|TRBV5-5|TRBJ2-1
TGTGCCAGCAGTCGGCTAGCGGGAGAGGTTGGGGAGCAGTTCTTC
CASSRLAGEVGEQFF
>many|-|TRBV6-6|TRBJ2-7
TGTGCCAGCAGTAATTCTGGCAGCTCCTACGAGCAGTACTTC
CASSNSGSSYEQYF
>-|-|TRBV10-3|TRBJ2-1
TGTGCCATCAGTGAGTCGGAAGGGGCCATCTACAATGAGCAGTTCTTC
CAISESEGAIYNEQFF
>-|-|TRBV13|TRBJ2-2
TGTGCCAGCAGCTTTCCTCGGGTAAGAGCGGACAACACCGGGGAGCTGTTTTTT
CASSFPRVRADNTGELFF
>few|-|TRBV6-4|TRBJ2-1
TGTGCCAGCAGTGATGGGCTTAATGAGCAGTTCTTC
CASSDGLNEQFF
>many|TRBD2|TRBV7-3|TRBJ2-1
TGTGCCAGCAGCTTAAACCAAGGGCTAGCGGGTGAGCAGTTCTTC
CASSLNQGLAGEQFF
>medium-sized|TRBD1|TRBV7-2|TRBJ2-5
TGTGCCAGCAGCTTATCCCCGTTGAGGACAGGACAAGAGACCCAGTACTTC
CASSLSPLRTGQETQYF
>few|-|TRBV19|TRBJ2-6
TGTGCCAGTACCCCTGGACGGACCTCTGGGGCCAACGTCCTGACTTTC
CASTPGRTSGANVLTF
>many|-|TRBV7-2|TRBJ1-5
TGTGCCAGCAGCTTAGGAGGAAGAGGCGATCAGCCCCAGCATTTT
CASSLGGRGDQPQHF
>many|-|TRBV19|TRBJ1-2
TGTGCCAGTAGCACCGGGACCCCGACGGGATATGGCTACACCTTC
CASSTGTPTGYGYTF
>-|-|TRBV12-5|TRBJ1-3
TGTGCTACCGGGACTGACGGAAACACCATATATTTT
CATGTDGNTIYF
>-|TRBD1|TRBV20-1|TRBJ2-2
TGCAGTGCTAGAGATTTAGACAGGGCGGCCGGGGAGCTGTTTTTT
CSARDLDRAAGELFF
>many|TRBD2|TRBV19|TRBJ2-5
TGTGCCAGTAGTATTCGGGGGGGTACGTACCAAGAGACCCAGTACTTC
CASSIRGGTYQETQYF
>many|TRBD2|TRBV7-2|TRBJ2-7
TGTGCCAGCAGCTTAATGCCAGCGGGGGGGTTCTACGAGCAGTACTTC
CASSLMPAGGFYEQYF
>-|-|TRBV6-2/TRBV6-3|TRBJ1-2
TGTGCCAGCAGTTACTCGGACGCGATCTATGGCTACACCTTC
CASSYSDAIYGYTF
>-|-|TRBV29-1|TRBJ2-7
TGCAGCGTTTACTACTACGAGCAGTACTTC
CSVYYYEQYF
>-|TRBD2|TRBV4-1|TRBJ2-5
TGTGTCAGCAGCCAGGACCGGGACTACTTTGAGACCCAGTACTTC
CVSSQDRDYFETQYF
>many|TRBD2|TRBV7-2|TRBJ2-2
TGTGCCAGCAGCCGCCGGGTAGCGGGGAACACCGGGGAGCTGTTTTTT
CASSRRVAGNTGELFF
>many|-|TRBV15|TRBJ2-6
TGTGCCACCAGTCAAAGGATCTCTGGGGCCAACGTCCTGACTTTC
CATSQRISGANVLTF
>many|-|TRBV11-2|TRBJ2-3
TGTGCCAGCAGCTTGGGGCTAAGCGGCCCCCCCACAGATACGCAGTATTTT
CASSLGLSGPPTDTQYF